Sequencing of this T cell receptor (beta chain) was carried out in a study of blood T cells in healthy people across ages. This clonotype was seen more than once but under ten times. A sample-barcoded 5' primer and a J-beta primer mix were used in a second PCR of about 7 to 12 cycles. The template-switch adaptor was a 5' adaptor with 12 random nucleotides. It tagged each cDNA molecule. TCRdb reprocessed the 5' RACE reads with MiXCR, giving one entry per CDR3 protein. The sample has 1.5 million to 2 million distinct CDR3 sequences; about 35% are singletons. This CDR3 spans 14 amino acids. Trimming cost V 4 bases and J 2 bases, with 15 bases left between them. The V gene's germline CDR1 is SQVTM and CDR2 ANQGSEA.

V gene TRBV29-1 combines with J gene TRBJ2-7; D tentatively reads TRBD1 or TRBD2 (6 bases each). This sequence originates from a young woman in good health. Source material: blood. The CDR3 reads CSVGGGSGPYEQYF. DNA of the CDR3: TGCAGCGTTGGAGGGGGGAGCGGCCCCTACGAGCAGTACTTC.